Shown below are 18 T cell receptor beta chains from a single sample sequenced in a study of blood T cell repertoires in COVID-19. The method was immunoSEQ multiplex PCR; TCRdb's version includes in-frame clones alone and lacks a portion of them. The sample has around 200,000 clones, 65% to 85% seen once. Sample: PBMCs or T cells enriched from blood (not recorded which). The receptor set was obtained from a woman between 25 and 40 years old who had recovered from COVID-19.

The CDR3 loop is CASSFGQYTEAFF. The CDR3 DNA is TGTGCCAGCAGTTTCGGACAGTACACTGAAGCTTTCTTT. This chain links TRBV12-3 or TRBV12-4 with TRBJ1-1, with D maybe TRBD1 (6 bases). The CDR3 contains 13 residues. V lost 3 bases and J 3 bases, leaving 8 bases between the germline ends.

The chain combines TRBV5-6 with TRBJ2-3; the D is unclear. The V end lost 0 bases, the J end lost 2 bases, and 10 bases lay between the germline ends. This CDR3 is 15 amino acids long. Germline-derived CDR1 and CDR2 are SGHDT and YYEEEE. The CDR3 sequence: CASSLGAWSTDTQYF. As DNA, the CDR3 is TGTGCCAGCAGCTTGGGGGCGTGGTCCACAGATACGCAGTATTTT. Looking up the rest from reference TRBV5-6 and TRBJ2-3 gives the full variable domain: DAGVTQSPTHLIKTRGQQVTLRCSPKSGHDTVSWYQQALGQGPQFIFQYYEEEERQRGNFPDRFSGHQFPNYSSELNVNALLLGDSALYLCASSLGAWSTDTQYFGPGTRLTVL.

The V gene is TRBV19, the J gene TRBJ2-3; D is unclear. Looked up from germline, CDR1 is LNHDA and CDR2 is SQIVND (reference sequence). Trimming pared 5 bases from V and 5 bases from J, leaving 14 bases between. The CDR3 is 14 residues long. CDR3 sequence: CASSPRPGRDTQYF. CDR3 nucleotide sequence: TGTGCCAGTAGTCCCCGACCAGGCAGAGATACGCAGTATTTT.

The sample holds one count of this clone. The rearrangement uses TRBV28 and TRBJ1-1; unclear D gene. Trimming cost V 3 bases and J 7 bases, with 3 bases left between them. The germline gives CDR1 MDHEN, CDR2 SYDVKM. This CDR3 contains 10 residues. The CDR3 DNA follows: TGTGCCAGCAGTTTTCGTGAAGCTTTCTTT. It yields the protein CASSFREAFF. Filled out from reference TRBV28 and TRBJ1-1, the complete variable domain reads DVKVTQSSRYLVKRTGEKVFLECVQDMDHENMFWYRQDPGLGLRLIYFSYDVKMKEKGDIPEGYSVSREKKERFSLILESASTNQTSMYLCASSFREAFFGQGTRLTVV.

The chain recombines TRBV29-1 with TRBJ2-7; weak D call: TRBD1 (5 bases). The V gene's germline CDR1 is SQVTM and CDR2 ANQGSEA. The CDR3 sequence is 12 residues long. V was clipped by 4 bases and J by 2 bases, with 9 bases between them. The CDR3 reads CSVGAGPYEQYF. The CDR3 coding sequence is TGCAGCGTTGGGGCAGGGCCCTACGAGCAGTACTTC.

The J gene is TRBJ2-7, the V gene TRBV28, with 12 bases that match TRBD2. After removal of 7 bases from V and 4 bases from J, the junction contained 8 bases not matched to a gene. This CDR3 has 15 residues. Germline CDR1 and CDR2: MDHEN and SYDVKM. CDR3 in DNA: TGTGCCAGCAAGATGGGGCTAGCGGGAGGGTACGAGCAGTACTTC. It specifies CASKMGLAGGYEQYF.

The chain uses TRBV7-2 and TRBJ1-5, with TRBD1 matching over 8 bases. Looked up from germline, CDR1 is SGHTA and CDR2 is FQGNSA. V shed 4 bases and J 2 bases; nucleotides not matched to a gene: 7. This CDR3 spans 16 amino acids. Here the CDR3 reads CASSSVGQGGNQPQHF. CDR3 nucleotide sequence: TGTGCCAGCAGCTCCGTCGGACAGGGAGGCAATCAGCCCCAGCATTTT.

CDR3 sequence reads: CASSFGTSGSTDTQYF. CDR3 sequence (DNA): TGTGCCAGCAGCTTTGGGACTAGCGGATCCACAGATACGCAGTATTTT. The V gene is TRBV11-2, the J gene TRBJ2-3; 11 bases are shared with TRBD2. Trimming cost V 3 bases and J 2 bases; bases outside gene matches: 4. Germline assignment: CDR1 SGHAT and CDR2 FQNNGV. CDR3 size: 16 residues. The entire variable domain, with the rest obtained from reference TRBV11-2 and TRBJ2-3, is as follows: EAGVAQSPRYKIIEKRQSVAFWCNPISGHATLYWYQQILGQGPKLLIQFQNNGVVDDSQLPKDRFSAERLKGVDSTLKIQPAKLEDSAVYLCASSFGTSGSTDTQYFGPGTRLTVL.

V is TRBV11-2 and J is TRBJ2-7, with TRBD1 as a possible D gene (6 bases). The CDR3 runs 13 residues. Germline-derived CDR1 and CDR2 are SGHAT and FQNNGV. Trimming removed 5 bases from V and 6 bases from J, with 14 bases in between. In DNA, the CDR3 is TGTGCCAGCAGCATACACAGGGCTGGCGAGCAGTACTTC. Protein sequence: CASSIHRAGEQYF.

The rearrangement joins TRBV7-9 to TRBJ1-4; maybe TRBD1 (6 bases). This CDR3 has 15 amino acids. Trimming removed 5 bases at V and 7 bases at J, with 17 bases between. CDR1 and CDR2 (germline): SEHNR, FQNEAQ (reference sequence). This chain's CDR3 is CASSINREGFEKLFF. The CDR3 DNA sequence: TGTGCCAGCAGCATAAACAGGGAAGGGTTTGAAAAACTGTTTTTT.

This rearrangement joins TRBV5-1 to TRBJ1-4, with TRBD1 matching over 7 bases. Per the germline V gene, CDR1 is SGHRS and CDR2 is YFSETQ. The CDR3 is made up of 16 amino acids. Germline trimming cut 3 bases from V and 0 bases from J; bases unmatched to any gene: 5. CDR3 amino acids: CASSSRTGATNEKLFF. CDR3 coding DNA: TGCGCCAGCAGCTCCAGGACAGGCGCAACTAATGAAAAACTGTTTTTT. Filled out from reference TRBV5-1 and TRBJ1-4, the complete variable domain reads KAGVTQTPRYLIKTRGQQVTLSCSPISGHRSVSWYQQTPGQGLQFLFEYFSETQRNKGNFPGRFSGRQFSNSRSEMNVSTLELGDSALYLCASSSRTGATNEKLFFGSGTQLSVL.

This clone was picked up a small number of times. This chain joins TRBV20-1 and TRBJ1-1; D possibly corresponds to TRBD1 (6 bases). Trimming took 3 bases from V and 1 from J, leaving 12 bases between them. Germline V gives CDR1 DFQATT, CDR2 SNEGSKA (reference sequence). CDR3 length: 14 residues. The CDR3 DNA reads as TGCAGTGCTAGTGGACAGTCCAGGAACACTGAAGCTTTCTTT. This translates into CSASGQSRNTEAFF.

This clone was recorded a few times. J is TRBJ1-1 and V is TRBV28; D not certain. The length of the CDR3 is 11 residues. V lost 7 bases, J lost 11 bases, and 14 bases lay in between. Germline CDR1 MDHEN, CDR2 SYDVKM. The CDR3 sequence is CASTSPGRAFF. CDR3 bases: TGTGCCAGCACCTCCCCGGGAAGGGCTTTCTTT.

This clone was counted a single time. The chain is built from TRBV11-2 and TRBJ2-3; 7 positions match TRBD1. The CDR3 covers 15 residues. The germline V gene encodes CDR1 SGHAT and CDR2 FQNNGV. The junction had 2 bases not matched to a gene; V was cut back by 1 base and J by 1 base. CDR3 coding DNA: TGTGCCAGCAGCTTAGGTACAGGGGGCACAGATACGCAGTATTTT. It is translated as CASSLGTGGTDTQYF. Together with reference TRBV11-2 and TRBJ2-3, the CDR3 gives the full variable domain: EAGVAQSPRYKIIEKRQSVAFWCNPISGHATLYWYQQILGQGPKLLIQFQNNGVVDDSQLPKDRFSAERLKGVDSTLKIQPAKLEDSAVYLCASSLGTGGTDTQYFGPGTRLTVL.

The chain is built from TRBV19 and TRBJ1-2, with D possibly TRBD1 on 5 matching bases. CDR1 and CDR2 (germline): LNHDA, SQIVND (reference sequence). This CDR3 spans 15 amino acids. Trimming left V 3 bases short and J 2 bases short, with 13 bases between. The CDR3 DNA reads TGTGCCAGTAGTATGGCGGGGGAGGCCAACTATGGCTACACCTTC. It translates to CASSMAGEANYGYTF.

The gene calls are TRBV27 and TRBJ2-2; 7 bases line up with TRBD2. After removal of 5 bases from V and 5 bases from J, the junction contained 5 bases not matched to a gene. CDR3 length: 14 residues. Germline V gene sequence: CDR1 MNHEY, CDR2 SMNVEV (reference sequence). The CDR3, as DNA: TGTGCCAGCAGTCCAACTAGCGTGACCGGGGAGCTGTTTTTT. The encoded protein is CASSPTSVTGELFF.

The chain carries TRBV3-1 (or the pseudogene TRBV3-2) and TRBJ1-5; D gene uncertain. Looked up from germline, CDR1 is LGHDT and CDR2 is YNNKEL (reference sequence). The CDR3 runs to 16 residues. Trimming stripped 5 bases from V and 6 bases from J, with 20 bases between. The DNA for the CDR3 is TGTGCCAGCAGCGCGGTCCCCGGGGTTAGCGGTCAGCCCCAGCATTTT. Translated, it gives CASSAVPGVSGQPQHF.

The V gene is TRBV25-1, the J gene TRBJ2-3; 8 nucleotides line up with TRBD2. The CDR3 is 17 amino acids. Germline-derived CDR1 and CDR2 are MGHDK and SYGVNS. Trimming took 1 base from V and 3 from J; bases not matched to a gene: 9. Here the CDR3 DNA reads TGTGCCAGCAGTGAATTGTTGAGCGGGAGTAGGACAGATACGCAGTATTTT. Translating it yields CASSELLSGSRTDTQYF.